These 10 T cell receptor beta chains originate from one sample sequenced in a study of blood T cell repertoires in COVID-19. Generated by immunoSEQ multiplex PCR, the TCRdb table keeps only in-frame clones and is missing some. The sample carries approximately 180,000 clones, about 83% recorded once. The specimen sequenced was peripheral blood. All receptors come from a person between 65 and 80 years old with COVID-19, enrolled during active disease.

The chain has TRBV7-2 and TRBJ1-5; 10 bases are a match to TRBD1. The CDR3 contains 15 residues. Germline CDR1 reads SGHTA; CDR2 reads FQGNSA. The V and J ends lost 5 bases and 2 bases, in that order; junction bases with no gene match: 3. The CDR3 region has the DNA TGTGCCAGCAGCCCGACAGGGGGCGGCAATCAGCCCCAGCATTTT. Translated, it gives CASSPTGGGNQPQHF.

The rearrangement uses TRBV6-6 and TRBJ2-5; TRBD1 is a possible D gene (5 bases). CDR1 is MNHNY and CDR2 is SVGAGI in the germline V gene (reference sequence). The V end was cut by 5 bases, the J end by 3 bases, with 19 bases between. This CDR3 comprises 16 residues. CDR3 protein: CASSTRPGQEKETQYF. For the CDR3, the DNA is TGTGCCAGCAGTACACGCCCCGGACAAGAGAAAGAGACCCAGTACTTC.

V is TRBV5-4 and J is TRBJ1-4; a weak D match, TRBD1 (6 bases). Trimming removed 5 bases from V and 5 bases from J, with 19 bases in between. CDR1 is SGHNT, CDR2 YYREEE, per germline (reference sequence). The CDR3 length is 16 residues. In nucleotides, the CDR3 is TGTGCCAGCAGTTCGAGACTGGACAGTACCAATGAAAAACTGTTTTTT. Encoded protein: CASSSRLDSTNEKLFF.

The chain employs TRBV25-1 and TRBJ1-3; 10 bases align to TRBD1. The CDR3 is 18 residues long. CDR1 MGHDK and CDR2 SYGVNS come from the germline V gene. J gave up 0 bases and V 2 bases, and 7 bases lay outside the gene matches. Written as DNA, the CDR3 is TGTGCCAGCAGTGAAGACTGGACAGGGGGAGCCTCTGGAAACACCATATATTTT. Protein: CASSEDWTGGASGNTIYF.

The V and J genes are TRBV24-1 and TRBJ1-5; D gene ambiguous. CDR3 size: 12 residues. The V end was cut by 4 bases, the J end by 9 bases, with 9 bases between. Germline V CDR1 and CDR2: KGHDR, SFDVKD. The CDR3 DNA is TGTGCCACCAGTGAGAGCGCGGGGCCCCAGCATTTT. Residues: CATSESAGPQHF.

This clone was recorded a few times. As DNA, the CDR3 is TGTGCCAGCAGTGAACGCGTCAGCACCCGGGCCCAGTACTTC. Translated, it gives CASSERVSTRAQYF. The genes are TRBV2 and TRBJ2-5, with D unresolved. Germline V gene lookup returns CDR1 SNHLY and CDR2 FYNNEI. The CDR3 covers 14 residues. V dropped 2 bases and J dropped 9 bases, with 16 bases sitting between them.

The V call is TRBV28, the J call TRBJ2-1; 12 bases map to TRBD2. Germline trimming cut 1 base from V and 4 bases from J; bases unmatched to any gene: 2. Per the germline V gene, CDR1 is MDHEN and CDR2 is SYDVKM. This CDR3 region has 16 residues. The CDR3 DNA sequence: TGTGCCAGCAGTTTATTCCTAGCGGGGGGGTACAATGAGCAGTTCTTC. Translation gives CASSLFLAGGYNEQFF.

This chain uses TRBV3-1 (or the pseudogene TRBV3-2) with TRBJ2-5, with 11 bases identical to TRBD2. With 4 bases clipped from V and 5 bases from J, the junction kept 6 bases outside the gene matches. CDR3 length equals 15 residues. Germline CDR1 and CDR2: LGHDT and YNNKEL (reference sequence). The CDR3 sequence is CASSPLAGGPETQYF. The CDR3 DNA sequence: TGTGCCAGCAGCCCCTTAGCGGGGGGGCCGGAGACCCAGTACTTC.

The chain links TRBV15 to TRBJ2-1, with TRBD2 matching 11 bases. CDR3 length: 19 amino acids. V dropped 2 bases and J dropped 3; count of bases not matched to a gene: 12. Germline V CDR1 and CDR2: LNHNV, YYDKDF (reference sequence). The CDR3 is CATSRSDPTSGSYYNEQFF. CDR3 nucleotides: TGTGCCACCAGCAGATCCGATCCTACTAGCGGGAGTTACTACAATGAGCAGTTCTTC.

The V gene is TRBV28, the J gene TRBJ2-7; TRBD1 agrees at 7 bases. V dropped 6 bases and J dropped 0; count of bases not matched to a gene: 5. Germline loops: CDR1 MDHEN, CDR2 SYDVKM. The length of the CDR3 is 14 residues. The CDR3: CASRPQGTSYEQYF. DNA of the CDR3: TGTGCCAGCAGACCACAGGGGACCTCCTACGAGCAGTACTTC.